Listed below are T cell receptor beta chains from one sample, sequenced in a study of T cell responses to AZD1222 COVID-19 vaccine. Only in-frame clones appear in the TCRdb table, and some are missing; sequencing was by immunoSEQ multiplex PCR. The sample holds about 150,000 clones; around nine tenths are singletons and the top ten take about 2%. Material: peripheral blood, obtained on day 0 of AZD1222 vaccination. The origin of the receptors is an adult in good health. Each CDR3 is given with its conserved first and last residue. The D gene is left open where the match is weak. The listing skips clone size in some rows; elsewhere it reads once, few, many or a size class.

clone size: NA; V gene: TRBV18; CDR3 length: 14; J gene: TRBJ1-1; D gene: NA; CDR3 DNA: TGTGCCAGCTCACCAAAACAGGGTGGCACTGAAGCTTTCTTT; CDR3 protein: CASSPKQGGTEAFF
clone size: NA; V gene: TRBV6-5; CDR3 length: 15; J gene: TRBJ1-2; D gene: TRBD1; CDR3 DNA: TGTGCCAGCAGCCTTCGGGGACAGGGGGAGTATGGCTACACCTTC; CDR3 protein: CASSLRGQGEYGYTF
clone size: NA; V gene: TRBV11-2; CDR3 length: 15; J gene: TRBJ1-4; D gene: TRBD1; CDR3 DNA: TGTGCCAGCAGCTTAGCTCTGGACAGGTCTGAAAAACTGTTTTTT; CDR3 protein: CASSLALDRSEKLFF
clone size: NA; V gene: TRBV16; CDR3 length: 16; J gene: TRBJ2-1; D gene: NA; CDR3 DNA: TGTGCCAGCAGTCTTGAGAGGTTCTCCCCCAACAATGAGCAGTTCTTC; CDR3 protein: CASSLERFSPNNEQFF
clone size: many; V gene: TRBV2; CDR3 length: 15; J gene: TRBJ1-2; D gene: TRBD1; CDR3 DNA: TGTGCCAGCATCCGGTGGGTAAAGGACAGGGAGCCCTGTACCTTC; CDR3 protein: CASIRWVKDREPCTF
clone size: NA; V gene: TRBV6-2/TRBV6-3; CDR3 length: 12; J gene: TRBJ1-5; D gene: NA; CDR3 DNA: TGTGCCAGCAGTTACCCGGAGTTGCCCCAGCATTTT; CDR3 protein: CASSYPELPQHF
clone size: NA; V gene: TRBV28; CDR3 length: 15; J gene: TRBJ1-2; D gene: NA; CDR3 DNA: TGTGCCAGCAGTTTAGGATCTCGGGCCCAATATGGCTACACCTTC; CDR3 protein: CASSLGSRAQYGYTF
clone size: NA; V gene: TRBV9; CDR3 length: 15; J gene: TRBJ2-3; D gene: NA; CDR3 DNA: TGTGCCAGCAGCGTAGGGGGGCTTGTCGCAGATACGCAGTATTTT; CDR3 protein: CASSVGGLVADTQYF
clone size: NA; V gene: TRBV4-2; CDR3 length: 13; J gene: TRBJ1-1; D gene: NA; CDR3 DNA: TGTGCCAGCAGCCAAGAAAGACAGACTGAAGCTTTCTTT; CDR3 protein: CASSQERQTEAFF
clone size: NA; V gene: TRBV19; CDR3 length: 15; J gene: TRBJ2-2; D gene: NA; CDR3 DNA: TGTGCCAGTACCACCAGGGGGGCGAACACCGGGGAGCTGTTTTTT; CDR3 protein: CASTTRGANTGELFF
clone size: NA; V gene: TRBV7-2; CDR3 length: 14; J gene: TRBJ1-3; D gene: NA; CDR3 DNA: TGTGCCACTACGACAGTGAGCTCTGGAAACACCATATATTTT; CDR3 protein: CATTTVSSGNTIYF
clone size: NA; V gene: TRBV29-1; CDR3 length: 13; J gene: TRBJ1-2; D gene: NA; CDR3 DNA: TGCAGCGGAGTTGGTGGAGACGACTATGGCTACACCTTC; CDR3 protein: CSGVGGDDYGYTF
clone size: NA; V gene: TRBV5-4; CDR3 length: 16; J gene: TRBJ1-3; D gene: TRBD1; CDR3 DNA: TGTGCCAGCAGCCGACAGGGGACGTACTCTGGAAACACCATATATTTT; CDR3 protein: CASSRQGTYSGNTIYF
clone size: NA; V gene: TRBV28; CDR3 length: 12; J gene: TRBJ2-1; D gene: NA; CDR3 DNA: TGTGCCAGCACTGGACTATACAATGAGCAGTTCTTC; CDR3 protein: CASTGLYNEQFF
clone size: NA; V gene: TRBV10-3; CDR3 length: 13; J gene: TRBJ2-7; D gene: NA; CDR3 DNA: TGTGCCATCAGTTGGAAGGTTGAGGACGAGCAGTACTTC; CDR3 protein: CAISWKVEDEQYF
clone size: NA; V gene: TRBV7-9; CDR3 length: 10; J gene: TRBJ1-1; D gene: NA; CDR3 DNA: TGTGCCAGCAGCCTCGCCGAGGCTTTCTTT; CDR3 protein: CASSLAEAFF